This TCR beta chain was captured in a study of cytomegalovirus exposure and HLA in healthy donors. To note about this clone: The antigen remains undetermined.

This CDR3 has 15 residues. J was trimmed by 5 bases and V by 5 bases; bases with no gene match: 6. CDR1 is MNHEY, CDR2 SMNVEV, per germline (reference sequence). Sequencing used immunoSEQ multiplex PCR; TCRdb keeps in-frame clones, though not all of them. The sample holds approximately 190,000 clones, about four fifths seen once. General study results and limits: One later analysis, an examination of the 120 validation repertoires, found that first-cohort TCR clusters tended to co-occur in them. Cytomegalovirus status was reportedly diagnosed by the classifier with high sensitivity and specificity.

V gene TRBV27 combines with J gene TRBJ2-5; 12 bases are shared with TRBD2. Sequences were obtained from PBMCs. The origin of this receptor is a man in his late teens or twenties in good health and CMV-seropositive. The chain's CDR3 is CASSPSGRAIETQYF. The CDR3, as DNA: TGTGCCAGCAGTCCTAGCGGGAGGGCCATTGAGACCCAGTACTTC.